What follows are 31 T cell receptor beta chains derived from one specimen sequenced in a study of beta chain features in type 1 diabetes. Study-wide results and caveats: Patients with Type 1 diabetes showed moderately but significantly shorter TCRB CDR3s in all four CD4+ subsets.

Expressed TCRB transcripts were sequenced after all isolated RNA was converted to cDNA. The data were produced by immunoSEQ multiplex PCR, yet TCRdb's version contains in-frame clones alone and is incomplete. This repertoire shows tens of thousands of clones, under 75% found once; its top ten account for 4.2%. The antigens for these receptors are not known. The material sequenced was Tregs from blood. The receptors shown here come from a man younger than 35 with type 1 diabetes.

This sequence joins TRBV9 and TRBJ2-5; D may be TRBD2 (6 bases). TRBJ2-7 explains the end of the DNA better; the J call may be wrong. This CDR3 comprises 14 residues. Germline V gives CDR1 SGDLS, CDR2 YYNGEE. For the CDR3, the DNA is TGTGCCAGCAGTCGCCGGGGGATGGAGTACGAGCAGTACTTC. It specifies CASSRRGMEYEQYF.

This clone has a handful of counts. The CDR3 protein is CAISAWGGSSYNEQFF. The CDR3, as DNA: TGTGCCATCAGTGCGTGGGGCGGCAGCTCCTACAATGAGCAGTTCTTC. The chain carries TRBV10-3 and TRBJ2-1, with D tentatively TRBD1 (5 bases). This CDR3 comprises 16 residues. Per germline, CDR1 ENHRY and CDR2 SYGVKD. V dropped 4 bases and J dropped 0 bases, with 13 bases sitting between them.

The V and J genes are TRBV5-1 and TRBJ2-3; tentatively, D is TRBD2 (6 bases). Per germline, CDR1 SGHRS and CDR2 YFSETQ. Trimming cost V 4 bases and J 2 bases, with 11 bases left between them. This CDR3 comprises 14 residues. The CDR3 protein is CASSTGTLTDTQYF. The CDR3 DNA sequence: TGCGCCAGCAGCACCGGGACTCTCACAGATACGCAGTATTTT. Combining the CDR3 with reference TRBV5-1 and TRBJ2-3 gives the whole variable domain KAGVTQTPRYLIKTRGQQVTLSCSPISGHRSVSWYQQTPGQGLQFLFEYFSETQRNKGNFPGRFSGRQFSNSRSEMNVSTLELGDSALYLCASSTGTLTDTQYFGPGTRLTVL.

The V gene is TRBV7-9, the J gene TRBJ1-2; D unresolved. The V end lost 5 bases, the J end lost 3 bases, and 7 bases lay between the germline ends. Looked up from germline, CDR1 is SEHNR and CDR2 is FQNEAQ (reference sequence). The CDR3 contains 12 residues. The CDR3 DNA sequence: TGTGCCAGCAGCCTCCTAGACTATGGCTACACCTTC. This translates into CASSLLDYGYTF.

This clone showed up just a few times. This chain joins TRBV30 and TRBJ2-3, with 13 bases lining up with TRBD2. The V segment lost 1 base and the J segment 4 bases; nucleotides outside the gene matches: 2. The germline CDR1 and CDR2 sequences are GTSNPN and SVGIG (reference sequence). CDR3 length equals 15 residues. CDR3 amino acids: CAWSAGLAGADTQYF. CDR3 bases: TGTGCCTGGAGTGCCGGACTAGCGGGGGCAGATACGCAGTATTTT.

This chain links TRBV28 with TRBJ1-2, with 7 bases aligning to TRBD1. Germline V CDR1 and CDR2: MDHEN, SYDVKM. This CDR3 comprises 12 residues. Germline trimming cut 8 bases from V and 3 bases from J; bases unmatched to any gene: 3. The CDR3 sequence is CASLTGDYGYTF. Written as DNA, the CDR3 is TGTGCCAGCCTAACAGGGGACTATGGCTACACCTTC.

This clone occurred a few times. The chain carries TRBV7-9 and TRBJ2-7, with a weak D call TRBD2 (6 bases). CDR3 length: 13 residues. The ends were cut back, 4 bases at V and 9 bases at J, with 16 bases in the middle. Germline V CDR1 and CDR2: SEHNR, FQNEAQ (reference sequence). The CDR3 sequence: CASSSGADPAQYF. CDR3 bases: TGTGCCAGCAGCTCGGGAGCGGATCCGGCGCAGTACTTC.

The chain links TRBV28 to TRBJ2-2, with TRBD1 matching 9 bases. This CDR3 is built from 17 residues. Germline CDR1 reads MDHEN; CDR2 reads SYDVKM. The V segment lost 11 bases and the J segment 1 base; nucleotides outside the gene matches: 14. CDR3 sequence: CAGSGFGTGMNTGELFF. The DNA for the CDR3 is TGTGCCGGTTCGGGGTTCGGGACAGGGATGAACACCGGGGAGCTGTTTTTT.

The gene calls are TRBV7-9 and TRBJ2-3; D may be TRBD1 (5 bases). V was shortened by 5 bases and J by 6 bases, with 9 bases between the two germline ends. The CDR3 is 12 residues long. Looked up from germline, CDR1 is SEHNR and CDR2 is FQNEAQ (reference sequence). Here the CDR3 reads CASSGAWDTQYF. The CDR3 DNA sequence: TGTGCCAGCAGCGGGGCGTGGGATACGCAGTATTTT. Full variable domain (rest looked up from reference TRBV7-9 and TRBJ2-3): DTGVSQNPRHKITKRGQNVTFRCDPISEHNRLYWYRQTLGQGPEFLTYFQNEAQLEKSRLLSDRFSAERPKGSFSTLEIQRTEQGDSAMYLCASSGAWDTQYFGPGTRLTVL.

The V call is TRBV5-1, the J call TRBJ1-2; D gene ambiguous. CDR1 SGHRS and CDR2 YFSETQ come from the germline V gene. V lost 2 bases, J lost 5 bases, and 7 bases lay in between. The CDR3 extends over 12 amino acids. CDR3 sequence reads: CASSFVNYGYTF. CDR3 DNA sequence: TGCGCCAGCAGCTTCGTAAATTATGGCTACACCTTC. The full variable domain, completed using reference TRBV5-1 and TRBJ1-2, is KAGVTQTPRYLIKTRGQQVTLSCSPISGHRSVSWYQQTPGQGLQFLFEYFSETQRNKGNFPGRFSGRQFSNSRSEMNVSTLELGDSALYLCASSFVNYGYTFGSGTRLTVV.

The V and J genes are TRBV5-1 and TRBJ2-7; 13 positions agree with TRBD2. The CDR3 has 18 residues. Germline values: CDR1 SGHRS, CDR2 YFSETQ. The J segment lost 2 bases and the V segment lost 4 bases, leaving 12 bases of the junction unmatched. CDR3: CASSHGTSGRAGTYEQYF. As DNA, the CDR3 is TGCGCCAGCAGCCATGGCACTAGCGGGAGGGCCGGAACCTACGAGCAGTACTTC.

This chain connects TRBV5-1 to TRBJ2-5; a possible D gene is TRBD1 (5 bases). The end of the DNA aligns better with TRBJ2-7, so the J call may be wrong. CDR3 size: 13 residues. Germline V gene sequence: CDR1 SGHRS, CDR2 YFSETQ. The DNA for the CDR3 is TGCGCCAGCAGCTTGGGCAGGGTGTACGAGCAGTACTTC. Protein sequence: CASSLGRVYEQYF.

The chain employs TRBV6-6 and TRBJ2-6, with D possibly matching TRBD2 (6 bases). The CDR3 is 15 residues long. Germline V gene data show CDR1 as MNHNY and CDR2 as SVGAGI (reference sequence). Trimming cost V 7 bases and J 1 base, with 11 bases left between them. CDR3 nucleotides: TGTGCCAGCACCCCGGGAGAATCTGGGGCCAACGTCCTGACTTTC. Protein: CASTPGESGANVLTF.

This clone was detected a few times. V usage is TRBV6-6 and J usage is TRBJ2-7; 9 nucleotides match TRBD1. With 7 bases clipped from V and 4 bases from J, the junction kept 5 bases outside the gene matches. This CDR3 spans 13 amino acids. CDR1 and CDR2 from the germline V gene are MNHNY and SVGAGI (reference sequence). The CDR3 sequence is CASNGQGSYEQYF. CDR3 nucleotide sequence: TGTGCCAGCAATGGACAGGGGTCTTACGAGCAGTACTTC.

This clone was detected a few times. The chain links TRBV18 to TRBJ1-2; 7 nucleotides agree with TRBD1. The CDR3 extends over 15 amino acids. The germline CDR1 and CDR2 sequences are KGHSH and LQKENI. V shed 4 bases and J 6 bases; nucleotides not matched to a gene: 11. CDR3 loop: CASSQSRGIRDGYTF. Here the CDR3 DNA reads TGTGCCAGCTCACAAAGCAGGGGGATTCGTGATGGCTACACCTTC.

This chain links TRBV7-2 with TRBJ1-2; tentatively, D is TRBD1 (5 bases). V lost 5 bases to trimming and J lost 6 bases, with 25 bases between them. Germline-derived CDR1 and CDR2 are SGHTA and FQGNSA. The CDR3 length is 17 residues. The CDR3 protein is CASSRSPPGQGKDGYTF. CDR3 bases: TGTGCCAGCAGCCGCTCACCCCCCGGGCAGGGTAAGGATGGCTACACCTTC.

In DNA, the CDR3 is TGTGCCATCAGTGGCTCCGGGACAGGGGGCGGTGAGACCCAGTACTTC. Protein sequence: CAISGSGTGGGETQYF. V gene TRBV10-3 combines with J gene TRBJ2-5, with TRBD1 identical over 12 bases. J gave up 5 bases and V 4 bases, and 8 bases lay outside the gene matches. The CDR3 extends over 16 amino acids. The V gene's germline CDR1 is ENHRY and CDR2 SYGVKD.

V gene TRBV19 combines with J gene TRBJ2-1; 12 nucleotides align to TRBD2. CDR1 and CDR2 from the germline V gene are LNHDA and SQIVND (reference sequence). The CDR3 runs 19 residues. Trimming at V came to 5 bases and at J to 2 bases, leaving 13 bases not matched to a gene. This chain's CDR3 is CASSPSRLAGAIAYNEQFF. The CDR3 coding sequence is TGTGCCAGTAGTCCAAGCCGACTAGCGGGGGCGATAGCCTACAATGAGCAGTTCTTC.

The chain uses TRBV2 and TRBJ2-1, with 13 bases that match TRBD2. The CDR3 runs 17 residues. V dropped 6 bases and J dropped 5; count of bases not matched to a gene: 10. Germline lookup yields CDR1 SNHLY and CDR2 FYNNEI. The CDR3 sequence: CASRTPFGLAGDNEQFF. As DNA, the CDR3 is TGTGCCAGCAGAACCCCCTTTGGACTAGCGGGGGACAATGAGCAGTTCTTC.

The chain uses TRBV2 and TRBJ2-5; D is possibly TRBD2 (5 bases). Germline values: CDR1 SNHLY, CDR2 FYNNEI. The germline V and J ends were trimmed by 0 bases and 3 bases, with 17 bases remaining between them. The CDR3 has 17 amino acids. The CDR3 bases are TGTGCCAGCAGTGAAGCGCCTTTCACGTCCGGGGAAGAGACCCAGTACTTC. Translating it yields CASSEAPFTSGEETQYF.

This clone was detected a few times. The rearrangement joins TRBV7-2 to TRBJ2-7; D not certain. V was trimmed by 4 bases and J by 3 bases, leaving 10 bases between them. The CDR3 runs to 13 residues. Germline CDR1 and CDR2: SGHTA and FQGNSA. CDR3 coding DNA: TGTGCCAGCAGCTCCGCTAACGGCTACGAGCAGTACTTC. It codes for CASSSANGYEQYF. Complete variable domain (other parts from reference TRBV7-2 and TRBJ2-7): GAGVSQSPSNKVTEKGKDVELRCDPISGHTALYWYRQSLGQGLEFLIYFQGNSAPDKSGLPSDRFSAERTGGSVSTLTIQRTQQEDSAVYLCASSSANGYEQYFGPGTRLTVT.

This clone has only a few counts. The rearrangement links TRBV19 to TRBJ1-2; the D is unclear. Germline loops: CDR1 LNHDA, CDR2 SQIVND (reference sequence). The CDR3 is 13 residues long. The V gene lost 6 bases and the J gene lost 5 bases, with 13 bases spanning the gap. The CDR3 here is CASRREKGYGYTF. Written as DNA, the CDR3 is TGTGCCAGTAGAAGGGAGAAAGGGTATGGCTACACCTTC.

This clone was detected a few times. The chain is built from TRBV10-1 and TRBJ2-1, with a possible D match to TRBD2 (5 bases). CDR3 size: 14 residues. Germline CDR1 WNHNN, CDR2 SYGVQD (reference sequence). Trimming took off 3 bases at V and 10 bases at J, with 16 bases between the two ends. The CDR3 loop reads CASSESGYQREQFF. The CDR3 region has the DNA TGCGCCAGCAGTGAATCGGGTTACCAGCGGGAGCAGTTCTTC.

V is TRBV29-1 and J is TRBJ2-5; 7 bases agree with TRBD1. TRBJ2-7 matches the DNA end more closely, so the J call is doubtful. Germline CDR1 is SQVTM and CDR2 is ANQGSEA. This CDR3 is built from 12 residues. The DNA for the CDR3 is TGCAGCGTTCAGGGGGTCTCCTACGAGCAGTACTTC. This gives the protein CSVQGVSYEQYF.

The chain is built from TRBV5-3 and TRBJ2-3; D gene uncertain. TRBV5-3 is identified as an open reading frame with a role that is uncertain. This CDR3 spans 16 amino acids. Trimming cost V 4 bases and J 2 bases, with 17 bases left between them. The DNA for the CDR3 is TGTGCCAGAAGCCCGGAGTTCCAGCCTTACACAGATACGCAGTATTTT. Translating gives CARSPEFQPYTDTQYF.

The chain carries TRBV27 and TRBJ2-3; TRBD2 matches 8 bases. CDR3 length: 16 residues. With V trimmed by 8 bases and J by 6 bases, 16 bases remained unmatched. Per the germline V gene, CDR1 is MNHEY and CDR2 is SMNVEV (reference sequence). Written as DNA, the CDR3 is TGTGCCAGCGTTCCCTTAAGCGGGAGTCATTGGGATACGCAGTATTTT. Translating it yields CASVPLSGSHWDTQYF.

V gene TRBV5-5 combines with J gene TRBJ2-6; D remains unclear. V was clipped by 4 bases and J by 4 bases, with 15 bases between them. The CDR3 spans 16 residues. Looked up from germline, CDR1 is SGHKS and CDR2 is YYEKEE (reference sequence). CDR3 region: CASSPGVGWGANVLTF. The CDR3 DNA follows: TGTGCCAGCAGCCCTGGAGTCGGGTGGGGGGCCAACGTCCTGACTTTC.

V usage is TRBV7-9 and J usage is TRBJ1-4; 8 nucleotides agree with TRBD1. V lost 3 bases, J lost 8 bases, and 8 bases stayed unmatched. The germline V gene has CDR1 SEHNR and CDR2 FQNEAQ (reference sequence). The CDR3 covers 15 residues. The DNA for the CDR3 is TGTGCCAGCAGCTTTTACAGGGGGGTCTCGGAAAAACTGTTTTTT. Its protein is CASSFYRGVSEKLFF.

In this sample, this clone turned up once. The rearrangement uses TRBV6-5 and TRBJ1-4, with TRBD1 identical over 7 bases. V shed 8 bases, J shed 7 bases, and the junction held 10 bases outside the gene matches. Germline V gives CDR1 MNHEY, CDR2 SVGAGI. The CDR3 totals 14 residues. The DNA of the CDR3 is TGTGCCAGCGGCGACAGGGAGGAGGGTGAAAAACTGTTTTTT. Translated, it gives CASGDREEGEKLFF.

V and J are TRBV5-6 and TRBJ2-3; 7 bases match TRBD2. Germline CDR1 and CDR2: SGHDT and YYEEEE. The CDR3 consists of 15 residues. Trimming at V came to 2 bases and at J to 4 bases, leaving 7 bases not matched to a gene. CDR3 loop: CASSFPQGRADTQYF. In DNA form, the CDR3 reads TGTGCCAGCAGCTTCCCCCAAGGGAGGGCAGATACGCAGTATTTT.

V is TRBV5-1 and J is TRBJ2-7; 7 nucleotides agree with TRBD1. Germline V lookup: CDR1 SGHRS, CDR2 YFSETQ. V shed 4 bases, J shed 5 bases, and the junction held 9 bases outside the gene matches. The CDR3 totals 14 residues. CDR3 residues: CASSPFDRANEQYF. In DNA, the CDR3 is TGCGCCAGCAGCCCATTTGACAGGGCAAACGAGCAGTACTTC.